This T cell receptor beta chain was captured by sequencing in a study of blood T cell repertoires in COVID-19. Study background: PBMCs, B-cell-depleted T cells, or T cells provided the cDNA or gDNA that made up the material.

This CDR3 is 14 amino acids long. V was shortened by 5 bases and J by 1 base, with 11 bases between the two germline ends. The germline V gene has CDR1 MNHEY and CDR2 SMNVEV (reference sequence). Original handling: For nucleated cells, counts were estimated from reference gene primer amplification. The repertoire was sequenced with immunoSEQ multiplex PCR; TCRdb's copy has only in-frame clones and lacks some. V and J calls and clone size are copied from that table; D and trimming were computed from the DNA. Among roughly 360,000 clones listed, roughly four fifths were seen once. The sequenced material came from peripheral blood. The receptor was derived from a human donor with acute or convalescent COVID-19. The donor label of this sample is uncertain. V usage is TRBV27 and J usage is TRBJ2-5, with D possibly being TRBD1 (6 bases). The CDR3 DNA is TGTGCCAGCAGTCCCGGGACATCCCAAGAGACCCAGTACTTC. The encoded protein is CASSPGTSQETQYF.